The next 18 T cell receptor beta chains were all read from a single sample in a study of blood T cell repertoires in COVID-19. The repertoire was sequenced with immunoSEQ multiplex PCR; TCRdb's copy has only in-frame clones and lacks some. Of tens of thousands of clones listed, more than 65% are singletons. Source material: peripheral blood. The source of these receptors is a man in his fifties with acute or convalescent COVID-19.

The V and J genes are TRBV4-1 and TRBJ1-5; D perhaps matches TRBD1 (5 bases). Germline V gene data show CDR1 as MGHRA and CDR2 as YSYEKL. The CDR3 is 18 residues long. Between the trimmed V and J ends, which lost 0 bases and 0 bases, there was a span of 15 bases. CDR3: CASSQEDWRRGSNQPQHF. The CDR3 coding sequence is TGCGCCAGCAGCCAAGAGGATTGGAGGAGGGGTAGCAATCAGCCCCAGCATTTT.

On this clone: Different DNA sequences within this sample yield the same CDR3. The J gene is TRBJ2-3, the V gene TRBV7-2, with 8 bases fitting TRBD2. The V gene end was trimmed by 3 bases and the J gene end by 1 base; junction bases not matched to a gene: 3. CDR1 is SGHTA, CDR2 FQGNSA, per germline. This CDR3 region has 15 residues. The CDR3 here is CASSFGGAGTDTQYF. CDR3 bases: TGTGCCAGCAGCTTCGGGGGGGCCGGCACAGATACGCAGTATTTT.

The DNA for the CDR3 is TGTGCCTGGACCGAGGGCCCGGGACAGGGTCTTCAGCCCCAGCATTTT. Residues: CAWTEGPGQGLQPQHF. V and J are TRBV30 and TRBJ1-5, with TRBD1 matching over 9 bases. The germline CDR1 and CDR2 sequences are GTSNPN and SVGIG (reference sequence). This CDR3 is 16 amino acids long. Unmatched junction bases numbered 13, after V lost 4 bases and J lost 6 bases.

This chain joins TRBV6-6 and TRBJ1-1; tentative D call: TRBD1 (5 bases). V lost 7 bases and J 7 bases, leaving 22 bases between the germline ends. Germline values: CDR1 MNHNY, CDR2 SVGAGI (reference sequence). This CDR3 has 15 residues. CDR3 protein: CASTVPDLGQNEAFF. CDR3 in DNA: TGTGCCAGCACCGTACCTGACCTGGGGCAGAATGAAGCTTTCTTT.

V usage is TRBV21-1 and J usage is TRBJ2-5; the DNA was not used to check the table's D call, TRBD1. TRBV21-1 is a documented pseudogene. The CDR3 has 14 amino acids. In DNA, the CDR3 is TGTGCCAGCAGCTCCCTGGGCGATCAAGAGACCCAGTACTTC. It encodes CASSSLGDQETQYF.

This clone appeared a single time. The V call is TRBV28, the J call TRBJ1-6; no clear D. Germline V gene lookup returns CDR1 MDHEN and CDR2 SYDVKM. V lost 3 bases and J 7 bases, leaving 16 bases between the germline ends. This CDR3 contains 16 residues. The CDR3 region has the DNA TGTGCCAGCAGTTTCGTTGAAGGGCGAGGGAATTCACCCCTCCACTTT. Protein product: CASSFVEGRGNSPLHF.

This clone turned up a few times. The chain is built from TRBV12-3 or TRBV12-4 and TRBJ1-4; 9 nucleotides align to TRBD1. V shed 9 bases and J 4 bases; nucleotides not matched to a gene: 3. The CDR3 is made up of 13 amino acids. CDR3 residues: CASRTGVNEKLFF. The CDR3 DNA reads as TGTGCCAGTAGGACAGGGGTTAATGAAAAACTGTTTTTT.

The chain couples TRBV7-2 to TRBJ1-3; D is perhaps TRBD1 (5 bases). Germline V gene sequence: CDR1 SGHTA, CDR2 FQGNSA. The CDR3 covers 16 residues. With 2 bases removed from V and 0 bases from J, the gap between germline ends came to 11 bases. The CDR3 loop reads CASSLSGAFSGNTIYF. In nucleotides, the CDR3 is TGTGCCAGCAGCTTAAGCGGGGCTTTCTCTGGAAACACCATATATTTT.

The chain couples TRBV7-6 to TRBJ2-7; 12 bases line up with TRBD2. Trimming at V came to 1 base and at J to 5 bases, leaving 6 bases not matched to a gene. Germline V lookup: CDR1 SGHVS, CDR2 FNYEAQ. CDR3 length equals 16 residues. Here the CDR3 reads CASSLEASGRGDEQYF. In DNA, the CDR3 is TGTGCCAGCAGCTTAGAGGCTAGCGGGAGGGGGGACGAGCAGTACTTC.

This clone was recorded once. The chain recombines TRBV5-1 with TRBJ1-5, with TRBD1 as a possible D gene (6 bases). The V and J ends lost 1 base and 9 bases respectively, with 11 bases between them. The CDR3 consists of 13 residues. Looked up from germline, CDR1 is SGHRS and CDR2 is YFSETQ. The CDR3: CASSLSGDGPQHF. The CDR3 DNA reads TGCGCCAGCAGCTTGTCAGGGGACGGGCCCCAGCATTTT.

This clone was seen a single time. This chain connects TRBV7-3 to TRBJ2-7; a weak D match, TRBD2 (6 bases). The CDR3 is made up of 13 amino acids. Trimming removed 3 bases from V and 6 bases from J, with 12 bases in between. Germline CDR1 is SGHTA and CDR2 is FQGTGA. The CDR3 DNA is TGTGCCAGCAGCTTCGGGCGGGGAGGCGAGCAGTACTTC. Translation gives CASSFGRGGEQYF. The full variable domain, rest sourced from reference TRBV7-3 and TRBJ2-7, is GAGVSQTPSNKVTEKGKYVELRCDPISGHTALYWYRQSLGQGPEFLIYFQGTGAADDSGLPNDRFFAVRPEGSVSTLKIQRTERGDSAVYLCASSFGRGGEQYFGPGTRLTVT.

In this sample, this clone turned up a few times. The J gene is TRBJ1-2, the V gene TRBV5-4; D possibly corresponds to TRBD1 (5 bases). The CDR3 runs to 14 residues. Between the trimmed V and J ends, which lost 3 bases and 4 bases, there was a span of 13 bases. Germline CDR1 and CDR2: SGHNT and YYREEE (reference sequence). The CDR3 is CASSSLGQGYGYTF. The CDR3, as DNA: TGTGCCAGCAGCTCCCTGGGGCAGGGCTATGGCTACACCTTC.

This clone has a count of ten or more. V and J are TRBV4-3 and TRBJ1-1, with D possibly being TRBD1 (6 bases). CDR1 is LGHNA, CDR2 YSLEER, per germline. This CDR3 is 18 amino acids long. Trimming took off 0 bases at V and 1 base at J, with 18 bases between the two ends. The CDR3 loop reads CASSQDWSIGGWNTEAFF. Written as DNA, the CDR3 is TGCGCCAGCAGCCAAGATTGGTCAATTGGGGGCTGGAACACTGAAGCTTTCTTT.

In this sample, this clone turned up a few times. J is TRBJ1-6 and V is TRBV5-6; 8 bases map to TRBD1. This CDR3 is 15 amino acids long. Looked up from germline, CDR1 is SGHDT and CDR2 is YYEEEE. After removal of 4 bases from V and 7 bases from J, the junction contained 7 bases not matched to a gene. CDR3: CASSDVDRENSPLHF. The CDR3 DNA reads TGTGCCAGCAGCGATGTGGACAGGGAAAATTCACCCCTCCACTTT.

This clone was detected a few times. This rearrangement joins TRBV4-1 to TRBJ1-3; the D gene is possibly TRBD1 (5 bases). The CDR3 length is 15 residues. Trimming pared 5 bases from V and 5 bases from J, leaving 16 bases between. Looked up from germline, CDR1 is MGHRA and CDR2 is YSYEKL. The CDR3 DNA follows: TGCGCCAGCAGCAACGGGGGGTTGGCCCGAAACACCATATATTTT. Translation gives CASSNGGLARNTIYF.

The chain combines TRBV27 with TRBJ2-3, with D tentatively TRBD1 (5 bases). The CDR3 consists of 15 residues. V was clipped by 0 bases and J by 4 bases, with 11 bases between them. The germline V gene encodes CDR1 MNHEY and CDR2 SMNVEV (reference sequence). CDR3 coding DNA: TGTGCCAGCAGTTTATCGACGTGGGGCTCAGATACGCAGTATTTT. This translates into CASSLSTWGSDTQYF.

About this clone itself: A read error may account for a junction end that differs from germline. The chain combines TRBV7-2 with TRBJ1-6, with D hard to call. Germline-derived CDR1 and CDR2 are SGHTA and FQGNSA. CDR3 length equals 12 residues. CDR3 in DNA: TGTGCCAGCAGCGCCACGGGAGCCCCCCCCCACTTT. It yields the protein CASSATGAPPHF.

The V call is TRBV4-1, the J call TRBJ2-1; 7 nucleotides agree with TRBD2. Germline loops: CDR1 MGHRA, CDR2 YSYEKL. CDR3 length: 14 amino acids. V was pared by 1 base and J by 8 bases, with 5 bases of the junction left unmatched. For the CDR3, the DNA is TGCGCCAGCAGCCAAGGACTAGCTGAGGATGAGCAGTTCTTC. This gives the protein CASSQGLAEDEQFF.